This record looks at one T cell receptor (beta chain) sequence and its context. Its cognate antigen is unknown. The primer mix had 60 Vbeta and 13 Jbeta primers. Sequenced by immunoSEQ multiplex PCR; TCRdb stores in-frame clones only, minus some. Of more than 90,000 clones listed, 74% are singletons. Donors likely had unrecorded immune exposures despite being nominally healthy when sampled. These data are taken from a study of cytomegalovirus exposure and HLA in healthy donors. Germline CDR1 GTSNPN, CDR2 SVGIG (reference sequence). Trimming cost V 4 bases and J 0 bases, with 10 bases left between them. The CDR3 consists of 13 residues. Study observations and caveats: In most subjects, TCR beta sequences reportedly gave accurate predictions of HLA-A and HLA-B alleles. TRBV6-2, TRBV6-3 and other indistinguishable V segments were excluded. Earlier analysis found most TCR beta V segments productive about 90% or about 30% of the time.

V is TRBV30 and J is TRBJ2-7; no clear D gene. The sequencing input was PBMCs. The TCR comes from a man aged 25 to 45 in good health and CMV-seropositive. The CDR3 protein is CAWKTRSSYEQYF. CDR3 sequence (DNA): TGTGCCTGGAAGACGAGGAGCTCCTACGAGCAGTACTTC.